Shown below are 31 T cell receptor beta chains from a single sample sequenced in a study of cytomegalovirus exposure and HLA in healthy donors. Primers included in the PCR were 60 Vbeta and 13 Jbeta primers. Measured with immunoSEQ multiplex PCR; TCRdb has only the in-frame clones, and not every one. Here the sample spans about 130,000 clones, about 80% being singletons. Sequenced: PBMCs. All receptors come from a woman aged 50 to 60 in good health and CMV-seronegative.

This sequence joins TRBV4-2 and TRBJ1-1; D unresolved. Trimming cost V 0 bases and J 2 bases, with 7 bases left between them. CDR1 and CDR2 from the germline V gene are LGHNA and YNFKEQ. The length of the CDR3 is 14 residues. CDR3 sequence reads: CASSQDRSNTEAFF. The CDR3 DNA is TGTGCCAGCAGCCAAGACCGGTCCAACACTGAAGCTTTCTTT.

In this sample, this clone turned up a few times. This chain links TRBV4-3 with TRBJ2-2; 8 bases match TRBD2. Germline V gene data show CDR1 as LGHNA and CDR2 as YSLEER. The CDR3 sequence is 16 residues long. J gave up 4 bases and V 1 base, and 5 bases lay outside the gene matches. The CDR3 loop is CASSQGSSGSTGELFF. The CDR3 DNA reads TGCGCCAGCAGCCAAGGTTCCAGCGGGAGCACCGGGGAGCTGTTTTTT.

This chain connects TRBV9 to TRBJ2-5, with 7 bases matching TRBD1. The J call may be mistaken, given a closer DNA end match to TRBJ2-7. This CDR3 is built from 14 residues. The germline CDR1 and CDR2 sequences are SGDLS and YYNGEE. CDR3 nucleotide sequence: TGTGCCAGCAGCGATGAAAACAGGGGATACGAGCAGTACTTC. It encodes CASSDENRGYEQYF.

This chain links TRBV9 with TRBJ2-7; tentatively, D is TRBD1 (5 bases). The germline gives CDR1 SGDLS, CDR2 YYNGEE. V lost 0 bases and J 3 bases, leaving 10 bases between the germline ends. CDR3 length equals 14 residues. The CDR3 DNA is TGTGCCAGCAGCGTAGCAGGGTACAGCTACGAGCAGTACTTC. Translated: CASSVAGYSYEQYF.

The chain is built from TRBV9 and TRBJ2-3; 7 bases are shared with TRBD2. The CDR3 runs to 16 residues. J lost 3 bases, V lost 0 bases, and 7 bases had no gene match. Germline CDR1 and CDR2: SGDLS and YYNGEE. The DNA of the CDR3 is TGTGCCAGCAGCGTAGAGGCGACTAGCCTGACAGATACGCAGTATTTT. Translation: CASSVEATSLTDTQYF. Using reference TRBV9 and TRBJ2-3 for the parts outside the CDR3, the full variable domain is DSGVTQTPKHLITATGQRVTLRCSPRSGDLSVYWYQQSLDQGLQFLIQYYNGEERAKGNILERFSAQQFPDLHSELNLSSLELGDSALYFCASSVEATSLTDTQYFGPGTRLTVL.

This chain links TRBV28 with TRBJ2-3; 10 nucleotides line up with TRBD1. CDR1 and CDR2 from the germline V gene are MDHEN and SYDVKM. CDR3 length: 18 amino acids. Germline trimming cut 2 bases from V and 2 bases from J; bases unmatched to any gene: 10. CDR3 residues: CASSLLPTGGAATDTQYF. The CDR3 DNA is TGTGCCAGCAGTTTACTACCGACAGGGGGCGCGGCCACAGATACGCAGTATTTT.

The rearrangement uses TRBV29-1 and TRBJ2-1, with TRBD2 as a possible D gene (6 bases). Germline V CDR1 and CDR2: SQVTM, ANQGSEA. The V gene lost 4 bases and the J gene lost 1 base, with 11 bases spanning the gap. The CDR3 contains 14 residues. In nucleotides, the CDR3 is TGCAGCGTTGGAGCGGGTAGATCCTACAATGAGCAGTTCTTC. This codes for CSVGAGRSYNEQFF.

This clone was picked up a small number of times. The chain has TRBV19 and TRBJ1-1; D gene ambiguous. With 3 bases removed from V and 11 bases from J, the gap between germline ends came to 10 bases. Germline V gene lookup returns CDR1 LNHDA and CDR2 SQIVND (reference sequence). The CDR3 is 11 amino acids. Written as DNA, the CDR3 is TGTGCCAGTAGTATGCCGGAGTCGGCTTTCTTT. Translating it yields CASSMPESAFF.

This chain links TRBV29-1 with TRBJ1-5; 12 nucleotides line up with TRBD1. Germline V gives CDR1 SQVTM, CDR2 ANQGSEA. V lost 7 bases and J lost 6; bases outside the gene matches: 4. The CDR3 contains 13 residues. CDR3 region: CSAGQGAGQPQHF. CDR3 nucleotide sequence: TGCAGCGCGGGACAGGGGGCAGGTCAGCCCCAGCATTTT. The variable domain in full, completed from reference TRBV29-1 and TRBJ1-5, reads SAVISQKPSRDICQRGTSLTIQCQVDSQVTMMFWYRQQPGQSLTLIATANQGSEATYESGFVIDKFPISRPNLTFSTLTVSNMSPEDSSIYLCSAGQGAGQPQHFGDGTRLSIL.

The gene calls are TRBV14 and TRBJ2-7; 12 nucleotides match TRBD2. The length of the CDR3 is 13 residues. With V trimmed by 6 bases and J by 7 bases, 4 bases remained unmatched. CDR1 and CDR2 (germline): SGHDN, FVKESK. This CDR3 is CASSLAGGWEQYV. In DNA, the CDR3 is TGTGCCAGCAGTCTAGCGGGAGGGTGGGAGCAGTACGTC.

The chain combines TRBV5-8 with TRBJ2-2; 7 nucleotides agree with TRBD1. Per germline, CDR1 SGHTS and CDR2 YDEGEE. The CDR3 extends over 15 amino acids. V lost 4 bases to trimming and J lost 0 bases; unmatched junction nucleotides: 3. Here the CDR3 reads CASSLGTANTGELFF. CDR3 coding DNA: TGTGCCAGCAGCCTCGGGACAGCGAACACCGGGGAGCTGTTTTTT.

This chain joins TRBV5-6 and TRBJ1-3; no firm D call. Germline CDR1 is SGHDT and CDR2 is YYEEEE. Trimming removed 3 bases at V and 0 bases at J, with 13 bases between. CDR3 length: 16 residues. The CDR3 region has the DNA TGTGCCAGCAGCTCCGCTCGGGGAGACTCTGGAAACACCATATATTTT. This sequence encodes CASSSARGDSGNTIYF.

A remark on this clone: The junction differs from germline at one of its ends, possibly a read error. The chain couples TRBV30 to TRBJ1-2, with 8 bases lining up with TRBD1. This CDR3 region has 12 residues. Germline CDR1 reads GTSNPN; CDR2 reads SVGIG (reference sequence). CDR3 sequence: CAWSGQGIGYPF. In nucleotides, the CDR3 is TGTGCCTGGAGTGGACAGGGGATCGGCTACCCCTTC. The variable domain in full, with the rest retrieved from reference TRBV30 and TRBJ1-2, is SQTIHQWPATLVQPVGSPLSLECTVEGTSNPNLYWYRQAAGRGLQLLFYSVGIGQISSEVPQNLSASRPQDRQFILSSKKLLLSDSGFYLCAWSGQGIGYPFGSGTRLTVV.

V gene TRBV9 combines with J gene TRBJ2-1; D remains unclear. CDR3 length: 12 amino acids. V lost 3 bases and J 7 bases, leaving 8 bases between the germline ends. Germline CDR1 SGDLS, CDR2 YYNGEE. The CDR3 sequence: CASSATSNEQFF. The CDR3 DNA reads TGTGCCAGCAGCGCGACTTCGAATGAGCAGTTCTTC.

The V call is TRBV12-1, the J call TRBJ2-7; TRBD2, the table's D call, was not compared with the DNA. TRBV12-1 is annotated as a pseudogene. The CDR3 consists of 18 residues. The CDR3 DNA is TGTGCCAGCAGCGCAGTTTTGACTTGTAGACTCGGGGGGGGCGAGCAGTACGTC. Protein sequence: CASSAVLTCRLGGGEQYV.

The chain recombines TRBV9 with TRBJ1-2, with TRBD1 identical over 8 bases. Unmatched junction bases numbered 9, after V lost 0 bases and J lost 8 bases. CDR3 size: 15 residues. In germline, CDR1 is SGDLS, CDR2 YYNGEE. The CDR3 protein is CASSVEGRGPRGYTF. The CDR3 DNA is TGTGCCAGCAGCGTAGAGGGCAGGGGGCCTAGAGGCTACACCTTC.

V is TRBV5-1 and J is TRBJ2-1; 7 bases agree with TRBD1. The ends lost 4 bases at V and 0 bases at J; junction bases unmatched: 10. The CDR3 is 17 residues long. CDR1 and CDR2 from the germline V gene are SGHRS and YFSETQ. This CDR3 reads CASSPRPTGNSYNEQFF. The CDR3 DNA is TGCGCCAGCAGCCCACGCCCGACAGGGAACTCCTACAATGAGCAGTTCTTC. The complete variable domain, with remaining parts taken from reference TRBV5-1 and TRBJ2-1, reads KAGVTQTPRYLIKTRGQQVTLSCSPISGHRSVSWYQQTPGQGLQFLFEYFSETQRNKGNFPGRFSGRQFSNSRSEMNVSTLELGDSALYLCASSPRPTGNSYNEQFFGPGTRLTVL.

This chain connects TRBV11-2 to TRBJ1-3, with a weak D call TRBD1 (6 bases). This CDR3 contains 15 residues. The germline V gene encodes CDR1 SGHAT and CDR2 FQNNGV. V was trimmed by 5 bases and J by 0 bases, leaving 11 bases between them. The CDR3 region has the DNA TGTGCCAGCAGCACGGACAGCCTCTCTGGAAACACCATATATTTT. Its protein is CASSTDSLSGNTIYF.

The V call is TRBV19, the J call TRBJ2-1; possible D gene TRBD1, 6 bases. Trimming shortened V by 4 bases and J by 8 bases, and 12 bases separated the two germline ends. Germline V CDR1 and CDR2: LNHDA, SQIVND (reference sequence). The CDR3 extends over 13 amino acids. CDR3 DNA sequence: TGTGCCAGTAGTACAACGGACAGATATGAGCAGTTCTTC. Residues: CASSTTDRYEQFF.

This clone was seen a few times. This chain connects TRBV5-4 to TRBJ2-5; D is uncertain. V lost 3 bases and J lost 3, with 6 bases in between. Germline CDR1 is SGHNT and CDR2 is YYREEE (reference sequence). The CDR3 runs to 12 residues. The CDR3 DNA sequence: TGTGCCAGCAGCTCCCAGAAAGAGACCCAGTACTTC. It is translated as CASSSQKETQYF.

The chain joins TRBV5-4 to TRBJ2-1; TRBD2 matches at 10 bases. V was pared by 3 bases and J by 7 bases, with 7 bases of the junction left unmatched. The CDR3 sequence is 15 residues long. The germline CDR1 and CDR2 sequences are SGHNT and YYREEE (reference sequence). The chain's CDR3 is CASSSPSGSGNEQFF. The DNA of the CDR3 is TGTGCCAGCAGCTCGCCTAGCGGGAGTGGAAATGAGCAGTTCTTC.

The chain joins TRBV27 to TRBJ2-1; 8 positions match TRBD1. In germline, CDR1 is MNHEY, CDR2 SMNVEV (reference sequence). CDR3 length: 20 amino acids. V dropped 7 bases and J dropped 4; count of bases not matched to a gene: 24. The CDR3 is CASTNIGGSKNRGLYNEQFF. CDR3 coding DNA: TGTGCCAGCACCAATATTGGGGGGTCAAAGAACAGGGGGTTATACAATGAGCAGTTCTTC.

The V and J genes are TRBV19 and TRBJ1-2; D is perhaps TRBD1 (6 bases). Trimming shortened V by 3 bases and J by 2 bases, and 13 bases separated the two germline ends. Germline V gene lookup returns CDR1 LNHDA and CDR2 SQIVND (reference sequence). The CDR3 loop spans 15 amino acids. CDR3 sequence reads: CASSIGRGENYGYTF. Written as DNA, the CDR3 is TGTGCCAGTAGTATTGGGAGGGGGGAAAACTATGGCTACACCTTC.

This clone was detected only once. V gene TRBV19 combines with J gene TRBJ1-5; 8 bases map to TRBD1. There are 16 residues in the CDR3. CDR1 is LNHDA, CDR2 SQIVND, per germline (reference sequence). With V trimmed by 3 bases and J by 2 bases, 6 bases remained unmatched. The CDR3 coding sequence is TGTGCCAGTAGTATCACGGCGGGACAGGGCAATCAGCCCCAGCATTTT. It specifies CASSITAGQGNQPQHF.

The genes are TRBV27 and TRBJ1-2; D is unresolved. This CDR3 has 13 amino acids. Trimming removed 2 bases at V and 4 bases at J, with 8 bases between. The V gene's germline CDR1 is MNHEY and CDR2 SMNVEV (reference sequence). CDR3 in amino acids: CASSLDGFYGYTF. The DNA for the CDR3 is TGTGCCAGCAGTTTAGACGGGTTCTATGGCTACACCTTC.

The V gene is TRBV10-3, the J gene TRBJ2-3; 10 bases fit TRBD2. The CDR3 extends over 15 amino acids. J was trimmed by 7 bases and V by 6 bases; bases with no gene match: 10. Germline CDR1 ENHRY, CDR2 SYGVKD. CDR3 DNA: TGTGCCATCAGAGCGGGAGGGCCGGATATAAATACGCAGTATTTT. It codes for CAIRAGGPDINTQYF.

V and J are TRBV30 and TRBJ1-4; TRBD1 might be the D (6 bases). This CDR3 has 18 amino acids. The germline gives CDR1 GTSNPN, CDR2 SVGIG (reference sequence). The V and J ends lost 3 bases and 1 base respectively, with 21 bases between them. CDR3 protein: CAWRKRGISHLTNEKLFF. Here the CDR3 DNA reads TGTGCCTGGAGAAAGAGGGGGATCTCTCACTTAACTAATGAAAAACTGTTTTTT.

The genes are TRBV28 and TRBJ1-2, with 9 bases aligning to TRBD1. Trimming removed 6 bases from V and 6 bases from J; junction bases left unmatched: 11. From germline, CDR1 is MDHEN and CDR2 SYDVKM. The CDR3 extends over 15 amino acids. The CDR3 loop reads CASSPHGTGWDGYTF. Written as DNA, the CDR3 is TGTGCCAGCAGCCCACATGGGACAGGGTGGGATGGCTACACCTTC.

This chain joins TRBV29-1 and TRBJ2-7, with 9 nucleotides matching TRBD1. The CDR3 sequence is 11 residues long. Germline trimming cut 6 bases from V and 5 bases from J; bases unmatched to any gene: 2. Germline CDR1 is SQVTM and CDR2 is ANQGSEA. CDR3 loop: CSVDRGDEQYF. The CDR3 DNA reads TGCAGCGTCGACAGGGGGGACGAGCAGTACTTC.

This clone was counted between two and nine times. The rearrangement joins TRBV27 to TRBJ2-3, with TRBD2 matching over 10 bases. Germline V gives CDR1 MNHEY, CDR2 SMNVEV (reference sequence). The V gene end was trimmed by 5 bases and the J gene end by 6 bases; junction bases not matched to a gene: 8. CDR3 size: 15 residues. In DNA, the CDR3 is TGTGCCAGCAGTCCCCGACTAGCGGGTGTGGATACGCAGTATTTT. Encoded protein: CASSPRLAGVDTQYF.

The J gene is TRBJ2-7, the V gene TRBV6-6; tentatively, D is TRBD1 or TRBD2 (5 bases each). V shed 5 bases and J shed 3 bases, with 17 bases lying between them. From germline, CDR1 is MNHNY and CDR2 SVGAGI (reference sequence). The CDR3 length is 15 residues. CDR3 amino acids: CASSPAGVGDYEQYV. The CDR3, as DNA: TGTGCCAGCAGTCCGGCGGGTGTGGGGGACTACGAGCAGTACGTC.